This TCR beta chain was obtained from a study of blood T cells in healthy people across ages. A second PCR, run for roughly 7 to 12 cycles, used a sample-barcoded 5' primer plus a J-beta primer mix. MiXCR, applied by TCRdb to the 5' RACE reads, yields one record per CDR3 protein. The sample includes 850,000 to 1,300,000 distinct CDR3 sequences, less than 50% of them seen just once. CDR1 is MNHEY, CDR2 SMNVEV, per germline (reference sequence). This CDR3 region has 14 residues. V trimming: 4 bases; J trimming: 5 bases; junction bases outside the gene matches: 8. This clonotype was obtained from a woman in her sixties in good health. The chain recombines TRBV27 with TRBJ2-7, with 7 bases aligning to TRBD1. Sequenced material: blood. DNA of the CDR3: TGTGCCAGCAGTTCAGACAGGGTGGTAAACGAGCAGTACTTC. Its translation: CASSSDRVVNEQYF.